This T cell receptor beta chain is drawn from a study of STAT5B mutations in CD4+ large granular lymphocyte leukemia. Patients had CD4+ T-LGLL, from Padova, Helsinki and Shinshu. Study-wide results and limits: Main leukemic clonotypes were patient-specific, but approximately 25% appeared at low frequency elsewhere. Of heterogeneous patient samples, only 5 or 6 CD4-sorted ones were compared for clonality.

Points on this clone: Its antigen is not known.

CDR1 and CDR2 from the germline V gene are MGHRA and YSYEKL. The CDR3 loop spans 15 amino acids. The J segment lost 2 bases and the V segment lost 4 bases, leaving 7 bases of the junction unmatched. The assay was run at survey level. Libraries were prepared by immunoSEQ multiplex PCR; TCRdb keeps only in-frame clonotypes and omits some of them. Found here are around 10,000 clones, about 86% of them singletons; the top ten hold 68%. This receptor was taken from a man between 60 and 75 years old with CD4+ T-cell large granular lymphocyte leukemia. This chain links TRBV4-1 with TRBJ2-5, with 7 nucleotides matching TRBD2. The sequencing sample was made of PBMCs. The CDR3: CASSPLGGIQETQYF. CDR3 sequence (DNA): TGCGCCAGCAGCCCCCTCGGGGGGATACAAGAGACCCAGTACTTC.